This T cell receptor beta chain was documented in a study of control samples from healthy donors and cancer patients. This CDR3 comprises 14 residues. In germline, CDR1 is SEHNR, CDR2 FQNEAQ (reference sequence). Between the trimmed V and J ends, which lost 1 base and 6 bases, there was a span of 13 bases. Assay: immunoSEQ multiplex PCR; the TCRdb copy retains only in-frame clones and omits some. Of about 190,000 clones listed, around 93% are singletons. The sequencing input was blood. V gene TRBV7-9 combines with J gene TRBJ2-7, with a weak D call TRBD2 (5 bases). The clonotype originates from a man between 25 and 39 years old in good health. The CDR3 DNA reads TGTGCCAGCAGCTTAGTCGGTCTAGCTGTCGAGCAGTACTTC. It specifies CASSLVGLAVEQYF.